The 3 T cell receptor beta chains below all came from one sample that was sequenced in a study of regulatory T cells in long-lasting Graves disease. Time point described: newly diagnosed GD, antithyroid drugs for less than 3 months. RNA extracted from PBMCs served as the sequencing template. Construction of the TCR beta libraries employed iRepertoire HTBI primers in conjunction with Arm-PCR of CDR3 regions. Via MiXCR, TCRdb re-called the multiplex PCR reads, giving one row per CDR3 protein. The table includes around 470,000 distinct CDR3 sequences, approximately 14% detected once. Separately, the same data were catalogued under a study of T cells in Graves' hyperthyroidism and ophthalmopathy.

The sequencing used peripheral blood mononuclear cells (PBMCs), collected at new diagnosis, from a patient treated with antithyroid drugs. The source of these receptors is a woman aged 45-65 years with Graves disease.

The chain couples TRBV19 to TRBJ2-1, with 7 bases matching TRBD2. Germline CDR1 is LNHDA and CDR2 is SQIVND (reference sequence). This CDR3 region has 19 residues. The junction had 14 bases not matched to a gene; V was cut back by 3 bases and J by 0 bases. CDR3 coding DNA: TGTGCCAGTAGTATGTTCCCCAGCGGGACGAGGAGCTCCTACAATGAGCAGTTCTTC. This translates into CASSMFPSGTRSSYNEQFF. The whole variable domain, filled in from reference TRBV19 and TRBJ2-1, reads DGGITQSPKYLFRKEGQNVTLSCEQNLNHDAMYWYRQDPGQGLRLIYYSQIVNDFQKGDIAEGYSVSREKKESFPLTVTSAQKNPTAFYLCASSMFPSGTRSSYNEQFFGPGTRLTVL.

This clonotype was counted only a few times. The chain has TRBV4-1 and TRBJ2-7, with 10 bases identical to TRBD2. The CDR3 is 20 amino acids. Trimming took 0 bases from V and 4 from J; bases not matched to a gene: 18. Germline-derived CDR1 and CDR2 are MGHRA and YSYEKL. The CDR3 sequence is CASSQDRVGLLAGEVYEQYF. In nucleotides, the CDR3 is TGCGCCAGCAGCCAAGATCGGGTGGGTCTTCTAGCGGGAGAAGTGTACGAGCAGTACTTC.

This clonotype was detected many times. The V and J genes are TRBV18 and TRBJ1-1, with D unresolved. This CDR3 contains 16 residues. Trimming removed 0 bases from V and 1 base from J, with 12 bases in between. Germline CDR1 KGHSH, CDR2 LQKENI. CDR3 residues: CASSPPSQFGNTEAFF. The CDR3 DNA follows: TGTGCCAGCTCACCACCGTCTCAATTTGGGAACACTGAAGCTTTCTTT.